This T cell receptor (beta chain) was obtained from a study of T cell repertoires in cytomegalovirus infection. Overall study context: Both CMV infection and a matching HLA type were indicated by public TCR beta signatures. Overall study findings and caveats: In two of eight donors, the top clonotype was HLA-C-restricted CMV-specific. Accumulated public TCR beta family frequency recognized individuals carrying CMV together with the relevant HLA.

MiXCR, applied by TCRdb to the reads, yields one record per CDR3 protein. The table has 510,000 or so distinct CDR3 sequences, 26% seen once. In this sample, this clonotype turned up a few times. Its antigen is not known. V lost 6 bases to trimming and J lost 2 bases, with 6 bases between them. Germline CDR1 and CDR2: MNHEY and SVGAGI. The CDR3 has 12 residues. The chain is built from TRBV6-5 and TRBJ2-3; D call uncertain. This TCR derives from a human donor in good health (CMV status not recorded). Some clones in this sample may be carry-over from other donors' samples. Sequenced material: PBMCs. In DNA form, the CDR3 reads TGTGCCAGCAGAGCGAACACAGATACGCAGTATTTT. This sequence encodes CASRANTDTQYF.